Each of the 19 T cell receptor beta chains below was sequenced from the same sample in a study of blood T cell repertoires in COVID-19. Assay used: immunoSEQ multiplex PCR; TCRdb lists only in-frame clones, some missing. The table lists roughly 360,000 clones, over 80% of them singletons. Material: PBMCs or T cells enriched from blood (not recorded which). Receptor source: a woman in her forties or fifties who had recovered from COVID-19.

This clone was detected only once. V gene TRBV19 combines with J gene TRBJ2-1; 11 nucleotides agree with TRBD2. Unmatched junction bases numbered 3, after V lost 5 bases and J lost 3 bases. The CDR3 length is 15 residues. CDR1 is LNHDA and CDR2 is SQIVND in the germline V gene (reference sequence). CDR3 DNA sequence: TGTGCCAGTAGTTTCCTAGCGGGGGGCTACAATGAGCAGTTCTTC. Protein product: CASSFLAGGYNEQFF.

This clone is a singleton in its sample. The rearrangement links TRBV5-1 to TRBJ2-5; possible D gene TRBD2, 7 bases. The CDR3 spans 16 residues. The germline gives CDR1 SGHRS, CDR2 YFSETQ. With 0 bases removed from V and 3 bases from J, the gap between germline ends came to 15 bases. CDR3 bases: TGCGCCAGCAGCTTGGATATCCGGGGGGCTGAAGAGACCCAGTACTTC. It specifies CASSLDIRGAEETQYF.

This chain joins TRBV7-2 and TRBJ2-3, with 7 bases matching TRBD2. Germline V gene data show CDR1 as SGHTA and CDR2 as FQGNSA. The trim removed 4 bases at V and 6 bases at J, leaving 10 bases unmatched. This CDR3 has 15 residues. CDR3 sequence: CASSSPLSGSDTQYF. The CDR3 DNA follows: TGTGCCAGCAGCTCACCCCTTAGCGGGTCGGATACGCAGTATTTT.

The rearrangement joins TRBV27 to TRBJ2-7; a weak D match, TRBD1 (6 bases). The CDR3 contains 11 residues. Germline CDR1 and CDR2: MNHEY and SMNVEV (reference sequence). V shed 3 bases and J shed 7 bases, with 7 bases lying between them. The CDR3 here is CASSFRGEQYF. The DNA for the CDR3 is TGTGCCAGCAGTTTTAGGGGGGAGCAGTACTTC.

The rearrangement uses TRBV7-2 and TRBJ1-6; TRBD1 matches 7 bases. Germline loops: CDR1 SGHTA, CDR2 FQGNSA. There are 14 residues in the CDR3. Trimming cost V 5 bases and J 7 bases; bases outside gene matches: 5. The CDR3 loop is CASSGRQGNSPLHF. The CDR3 coding sequence is TGTGCCAGCAGCGGGCGACAGGGAAATTCACCCCTCCACTTT. Using reference TRBV7-2 and TRBJ1-6 for the parts outside the CDR3, the full variable domain is GAGVSQSPSNKVTEKGKDVELRCDPISGHTALYWYRQSLGQGLEFLIYFQGNSAPDKSGLPSDRFSAERTGGSVSTLTIQRTQQEDSAVYLCASSGRQGNSPLHFGNGTRLTVT.

The chain combines TRBV4-1 with TRBJ2-2, with D maybe TRBD1 (6 bases). This CDR3 has 14 residues. The germline gives CDR1 MGHRA, CDR2 YSYEKL. The germline V and J ends were trimmed by 4 bases and 3 bases, with 9 bases remaining between them. In nucleotides, the CDR3 is TGCGCCAGCAGCCCGCCAGGGGACACCGGGGAGCTGTTTTTT. It codes for CASSPPGDTGELFF.

The chain recombines TRBV6-6 with TRBJ1-5; tentatively, D is TRBD1 (6 bases). V was trimmed by 10 bases and J by 9 bases, leaving 19 bases between them. The CDR3 is 13 amino acids. The germline CDR1 and CDR2 sequences are MNHNY and SVGAGI (reference sequence). The CDR3 region is CATHRVQGPPQHF. The DNA for the CDR3 is TGTGCCACCCACAGGGTTCAAGGACCGCCCCAGCATTTT.

This clone appeared a single time. The chain couples TRBV5-4 to TRBJ1-2; possibly TRBD1 for D (6 bases). V lost 3 bases to trimming and J lost 5 bases, with 14 bases between them. Per the germline V gene, CDR1 is SGHNT and CDR2 is YYREEE (reference sequence). The CDR3 totals 14 residues. This CDR3 is CASSSPRGGYGYTF. CDR3 nucleotide sequence: TGTGCCAGCAGCTCCCCCAGGGGTGGATATGGCTACACCTTC.

The rearrangement links TRBV19 to TRBJ1-1, with no clear D. CDR1 is LNHDA, CDR2 SQIVND, per germline (reference sequence). The CDR3 extends over 16 amino acids. V was clipped by 7 bases and J by 6 bases, with 24 bases between them. The CDR3 DNA reads as TGTGCCAGTACTTCAAGCCGGGGTCACAAGATGGCTGAAGCTTTCTTT. It is translated as CASTSSRGHKMAEAFF.

The chain uses TRBV9 and TRBJ1-4; TRBD1 matches at 7 bases. V was clipped by 0 bases and J by 5 bases; unmatched bases: 10. CDR3 length: 17 amino acids. From germline, CDR1 is SGDLS and CDR2 YYNGEE. The CDR3 DNA is TGTGCCAGCAGCGTAGCCCAGGGGGTATCATTGAATGAAAAACTGTTTTTT. It is translated as CASSVAQGVSLNEKLFF.

V usage is TRBV5-1 and J usage is TRBJ2-7, with TRBD1 identical over 8 bases. Germline CDR1 reads SGHRS; CDR2 reads YFSETQ. This CDR3 has 15 residues. V dropped 0 bases and J dropped 6; count of bases not matched to a gene: 8. The CDR3 spells CASSLGPRQGTEQYF. DNA of the CDR3: TGCGCCAGCAGCTTGGGCCCGCGACAGGGGACCGAGCAGTACTTC.

This chain uses TRBV7-2 with TRBJ2-1, with TRBD2 identical over 10 bases. V was clipped by 3 bases and J by 5 bases; unmatched bases: 4. The CDR3 spans 15 residues. Germline assignment: CDR1 SGHTA and CDR2 FQGNSA. CDR3 residues: CASSLSSGGHNEQFF. CDR3 DNA: TGTGCCAGCAGCTTGTCTAGCGGGGGACACAATGAGCAGTTCTTC.

The chain employs TRBV19 and TRBJ1-2, with TRBD1 identical over 7 bases. Germline trimming cut 6 bases from V and 6 bases from J; bases unmatched to any gene: 7. This CDR3 comprises 13 residues. Germline V lookup: CDR1 LNHDA, CDR2 SQIVND (reference sequence). CDR3 sequence reads: CASSQQGLDGYTF. As DNA, the CDR3 is TGTGCCAGTAGCCAACAGGGGTTGGATGGCTACACCTTC.

This clone came up a few times. The chain employs TRBV30 and TRBJ1-5; D is unclear. This CDR3 region has 13 residues. The germline gives CDR1 GTSNPN, CDR2 SVGIG (reference sequence). The ends were cut back, 2 bases at V and 3 bases at J, with 8 bases in the middle. CDR3 nucleotides: TGTGCCTGGAGTAGACGGGACAATCAGCCCCAGCATTTT. This translates into CAWSRRDNQPQHF.

The chain combines TRBV7-9 with TRBJ1-6; the match to TRBD1 covers 8 bases. This CDR3 region has 15 residues. V lost 4 bases to trimming and J lost 4 bases; unmatched junction nucleotides: 3. Germline V gene lookup returns CDR1 SEHNR and CDR2 FQNEAQ (reference sequence). The CDR3 region has the DNA TGTGCCAGCAGCTCAACAGGGGGGTATAATTCACCCCTCCACTTT. This gives the protein CASSSTGGYNSPLHF.

This chain links TRBV28 with TRBJ1-1; D unresolved. The CDR3 length is 13 residues. Trimming stripped 5 bases from V and 8 bases from J, with 15 bases between. Germline CDR1 and CDR2: MDHEN and SYDVKM. CDR3: CASSLLRTKEAFF. CDR3 nucleotides: TGTGCCAGCAGTCTCCTCCGGACTAAAGAAGCTTTCTTT.

J is TRBJ1-2 and V is TRBV14; 7 bases align to TRBD1. CDR3 size: 15 residues. The germline V gene has CDR1 SGHDN and CDR2 FVKESK. V dropped 3 bases and J dropped 4; count of bases not matched to a gene: 8. The CDR3 sequence: CASSHRQGTGYGYTF. Written as DNA, the CDR3 is TGTGCCAGCAGCCACCGACAGGGAACCGGCTATGGCTACACCTTC.

This clone appeared once. The chain joins TRBV18 to TRBJ2-6; TRBD1 aligns across 7 bases. The CDR3 sequence is 17 residues long. Germline CDR1 reads KGHSH; CDR2 reads LQKENI. V lost 6 bases to trimming and J lost 0 bases; unmatched junction nucleotides: 8. CDR3 DNA: TGTGCCAGCTCCCCTTGGGACAGAATCTCTGGGGCCAACGTCCTGACTTTC. Protein sequence: CASSPWDRISGANVLTF.

This sequence joins TRBV2 and TRBJ2-1; D possibly corresponds to TRBD2 (5 bases). Per germline, CDR1 SNHLY and CDR2 FYNNEI. The CDR3 sequence is 16 residues long. The V end lost 3 bases, the J end lost 6 bases, and 18 bases lay between the germline ends. This chain's CDR3 is CASSDGRGMVRNEQFF. The CDR3 nucleotides read TGTGCCAGCAGTGACGGTAGAGGGATGGTTCGCAATGAGCAGTTCTTC.